These 6 T cell receptor beta chains came from one sample sequenced in a study of blood T cell repertoires in COVID-19 (dated by TCRdb to between 2020 and 2021). The library was obtained by the immunoSEQ multiplex PCR assay. The table was pulled from immuneACCESS by TCRdb, which kept in-frame rearrangements only. Such tables lose some clones; where checked, under half of the loss comes from unresolved V genes, and the rest has no known cause. Here the sample has fewer than 300,000 clones; 88% occur a single time. The ten largest make up over 8% of the sample. Sequenced sample: peripheral blood. Source of these receptors: a man aged 18 to 29 with active or convalescent COVID-19.

The rearrangement joins TRBV27 to TRBJ1-3, with a possible D match to TRBD1 (5 bases). The V gene's germline CDR1 is MNHEY and CDR2 SMNVEV (reference sequence). The CDR3 sequence is 15 residues long. Deletions cut 5 bases from V and 1 base from J, with 12 bases between. The CDR3: CASSTWGESGNTIYF. The CDR3 nucleotides are TGTGCCAGCAGTACCTGGGGGGAATCTGGAAACACCATATATTTT.

The V gene is TRBV5-6, the J gene TRBJ1-2; 9 bases are shared with TRBD1. Germline assignment: CDR1 SGHDT and CDR2 YYEEEE. The CDR3 covers 14 residues. J was trimmed by 4 bases and V by 3 bases; bases with no gene match: 4. The CDR3 DNA follows: TGTGCCAGCAGCTCTACAGGGGGCGGCTATGGCTACACCTTC. This translates into CASSSTGGGYGYTF.

This sequence joins TRBV18 and TRBJ2-2; 9 bases fit TRBD1. CDR3 length: 15 amino acids. CDR1 and CDR2 (germline): KGHSH, LQKENI. With V trimmed by 2 bases and J by 3 bases, 1 base remained unmatched. The CDR3 protein is CASSPGTGHTGELFF. CDR3 sequence (DNA): TGTGCCAGCTCACCAGGGACAGGGCACACCGGGGAGCTGTTTTTT.

The CDR3 is CASSYEVWRLAGVDQETQYF. The CDR3 coding sequence is TGTGCCAGCAGTTATGAGGTTTGGAGGCTAGCGGGGGTAGACCAAGAGACCCAGTACTTC. V usage is TRBV6-2 or TRBV6-3 and J usage is TRBJ2-5; 10 bases are a match to TRBD2. V shed 3 bases and J 0 bases; nucleotides not matched to a gene: 16. Germline CDR1 is MNHEY and CDR2 is SVGEGT. The CDR3 runs 20 residues.

V usage is TRBV12-3 or TRBV12-4 and J usage is TRBJ2-3, with 8 positions matching TRBD2. With 4 bases clipped from V and 12 bases from J, the junction kept 6 bases outside the gene matches. CDR3 length equals 12 residues. The CDR3 loop reads CASSSSAGDQYF. The CDR3 nucleotides are TGTGCCAGCAGTTCCTCAGCGGGGGATCAGTATTTT.

J is TRBJ1-5 and V is TRBV21-1; the D call TRBD1 from the table was never checked on the DNA. TRBV21-1 is designated a pseudogene. CDR3 length: 15 amino acids. Written as DNA, the CDR3 is TGTGCCAGCAGCAAACGGACAGGGGTTGATCAGCCCCAGCATTTT. Its protein product is CASSKRTGVDQPQHF.